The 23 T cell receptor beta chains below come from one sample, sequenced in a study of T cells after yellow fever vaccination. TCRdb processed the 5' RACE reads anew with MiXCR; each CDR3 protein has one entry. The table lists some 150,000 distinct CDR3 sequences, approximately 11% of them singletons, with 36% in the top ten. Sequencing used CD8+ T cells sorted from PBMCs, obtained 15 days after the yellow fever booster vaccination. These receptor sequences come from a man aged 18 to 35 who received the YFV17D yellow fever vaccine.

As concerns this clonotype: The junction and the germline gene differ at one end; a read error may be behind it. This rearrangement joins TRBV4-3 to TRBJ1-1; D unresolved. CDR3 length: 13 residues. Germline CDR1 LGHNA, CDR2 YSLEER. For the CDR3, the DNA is TGCGCCAGCAGCCAAGGAATCGGACCCCGAAAGGTCTTT. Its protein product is CASSQGIGPRKVF.

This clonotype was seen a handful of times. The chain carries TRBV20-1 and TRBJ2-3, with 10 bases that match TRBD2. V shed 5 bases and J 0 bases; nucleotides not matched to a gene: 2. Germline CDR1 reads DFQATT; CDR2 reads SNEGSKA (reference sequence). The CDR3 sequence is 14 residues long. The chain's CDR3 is CSADSGGSTDTQYF. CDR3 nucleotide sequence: TGCAGTGCTGATAGCGGGGGGAGCACAGATACGCAGTATTTT.

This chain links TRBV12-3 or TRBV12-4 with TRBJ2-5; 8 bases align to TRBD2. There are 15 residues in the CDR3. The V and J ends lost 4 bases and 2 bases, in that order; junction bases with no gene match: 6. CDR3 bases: TGTGCCAGCAGTTATCGCGGGGGGCAGCAAGAGACCCAGTACTTC. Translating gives CASSYRGGQQETQYF.

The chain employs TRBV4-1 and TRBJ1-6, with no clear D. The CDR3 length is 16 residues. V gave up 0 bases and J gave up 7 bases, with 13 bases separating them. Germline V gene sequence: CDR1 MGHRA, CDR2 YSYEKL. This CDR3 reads CASSQDSGVRNSPLHF. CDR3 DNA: TGCGCCAGCAGCCAAGATAGTGGGGTTAGGAATTCACCCCTCCACTTT.

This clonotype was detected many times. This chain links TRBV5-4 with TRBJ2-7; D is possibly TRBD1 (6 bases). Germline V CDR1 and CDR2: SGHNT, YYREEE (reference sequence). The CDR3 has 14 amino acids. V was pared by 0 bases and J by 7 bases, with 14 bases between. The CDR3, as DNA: TGTGCCAGCAGCTTGGAGGCAGGGGCAAGGGAGCAGTACTTC. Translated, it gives CASSLEAGAREQYF.

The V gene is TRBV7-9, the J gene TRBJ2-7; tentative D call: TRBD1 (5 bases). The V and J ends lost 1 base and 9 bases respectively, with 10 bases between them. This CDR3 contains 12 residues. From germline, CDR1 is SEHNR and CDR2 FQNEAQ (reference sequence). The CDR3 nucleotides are TGTGCCAGCAGCTTAGACAGGAACGGGCAGTACGTC. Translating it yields CASSLDRNGQYV.

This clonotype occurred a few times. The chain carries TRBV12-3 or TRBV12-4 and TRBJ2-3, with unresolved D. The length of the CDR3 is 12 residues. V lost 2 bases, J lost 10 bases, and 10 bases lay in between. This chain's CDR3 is CASSLSWSAQYF. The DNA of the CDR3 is TGTGCCAGCAGTTTATCCTGGTCGGCGCAGTATTTT.

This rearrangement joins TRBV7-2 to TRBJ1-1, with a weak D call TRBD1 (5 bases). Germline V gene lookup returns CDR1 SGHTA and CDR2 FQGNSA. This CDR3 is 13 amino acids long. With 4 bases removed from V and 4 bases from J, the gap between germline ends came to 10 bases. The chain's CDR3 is CASSSFGGTEAFF. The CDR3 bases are TGTGCCAGCAGCTCGTTTGGGGGCACTGAAGCTTTCTTT.

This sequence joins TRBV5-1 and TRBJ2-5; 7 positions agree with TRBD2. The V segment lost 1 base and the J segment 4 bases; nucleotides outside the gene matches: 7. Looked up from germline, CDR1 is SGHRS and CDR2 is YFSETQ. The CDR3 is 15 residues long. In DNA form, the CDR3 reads TGCGCCAGCAGCTTGCTCGAGCGGGGAGGAGAGACCCAGTACTTC. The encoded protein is CASSLLERGGETQYF.

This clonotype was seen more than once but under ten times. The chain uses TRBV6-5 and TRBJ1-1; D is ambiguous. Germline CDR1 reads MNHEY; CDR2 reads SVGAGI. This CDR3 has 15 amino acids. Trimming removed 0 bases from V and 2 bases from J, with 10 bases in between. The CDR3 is CASSYSNGANTEAFF. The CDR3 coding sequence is TGTGCCAGCAGTTACTCGAATGGAGCAAACACTGAAGCTTTCTTT.

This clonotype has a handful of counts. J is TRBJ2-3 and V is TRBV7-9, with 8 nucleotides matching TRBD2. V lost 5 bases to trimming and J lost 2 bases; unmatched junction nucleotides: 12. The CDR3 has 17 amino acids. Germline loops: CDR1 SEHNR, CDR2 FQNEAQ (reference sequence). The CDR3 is CASSSDPRGGITDTQYF. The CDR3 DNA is TGTGCCAGCAGCAGCGACCCCCGCGGGGGGATCACAGATACGCAGTATTTT.

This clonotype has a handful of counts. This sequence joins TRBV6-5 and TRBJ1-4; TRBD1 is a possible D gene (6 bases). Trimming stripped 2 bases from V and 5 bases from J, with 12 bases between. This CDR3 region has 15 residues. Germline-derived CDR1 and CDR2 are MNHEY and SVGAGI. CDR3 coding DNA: TGTGCCAGCAGTTACCGCAGGGGTTCCAATGAAAAACTGTTTTTT. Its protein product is CASSYRRGSNEKLFF.

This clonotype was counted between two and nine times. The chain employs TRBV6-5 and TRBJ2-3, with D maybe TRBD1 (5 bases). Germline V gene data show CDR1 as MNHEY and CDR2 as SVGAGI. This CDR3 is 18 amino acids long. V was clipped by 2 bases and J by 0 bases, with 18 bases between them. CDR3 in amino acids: CASSYTHRSFTSTDTQYF. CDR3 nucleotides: TGTGCCAGCAGTTACACCCACAGGAGTTTTACTAGCACAGATACGCAGTATTTT.

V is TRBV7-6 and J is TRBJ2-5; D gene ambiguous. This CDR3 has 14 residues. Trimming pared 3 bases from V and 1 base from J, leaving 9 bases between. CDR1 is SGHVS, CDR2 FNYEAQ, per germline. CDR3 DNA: TGTGCCAGCAGCTTCGTCAGGCTCCAAGAGACCCAGTACTTC. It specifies CASSFVRLQETQYF.

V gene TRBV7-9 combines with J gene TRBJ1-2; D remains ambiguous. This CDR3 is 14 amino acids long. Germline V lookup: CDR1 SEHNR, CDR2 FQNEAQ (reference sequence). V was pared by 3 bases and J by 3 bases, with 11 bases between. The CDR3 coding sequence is TGTGCCAGCAGCTTCGGGGAAGGCTACTATGGCTACACCTTC. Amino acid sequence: CASSFGEGYYGYTF.

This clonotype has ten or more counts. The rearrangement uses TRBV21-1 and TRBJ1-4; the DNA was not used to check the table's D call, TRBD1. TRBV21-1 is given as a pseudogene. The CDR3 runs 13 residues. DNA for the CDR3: TGTGCCATCAGGGACAGTCGGTCGGGAAAACTGTTTTTT. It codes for CAIRDSRSGKLFF.

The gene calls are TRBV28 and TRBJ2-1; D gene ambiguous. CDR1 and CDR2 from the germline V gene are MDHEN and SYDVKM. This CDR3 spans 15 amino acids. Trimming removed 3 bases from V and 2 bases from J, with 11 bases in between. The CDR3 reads CASSFGRMPYNEQFF. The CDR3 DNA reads TGTGCCAGCAGTTTTGGCAGGATGCCCTACAATGAGCAGTTCTTC.

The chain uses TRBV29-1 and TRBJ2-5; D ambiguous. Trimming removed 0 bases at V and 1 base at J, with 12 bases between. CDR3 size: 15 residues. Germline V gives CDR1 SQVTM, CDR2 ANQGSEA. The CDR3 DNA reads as TGCAGCGTTGAAGAGGTCACCGCCTCCCAAGAGACCCAGTACTTC. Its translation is CSVEEVTASQETQYF.

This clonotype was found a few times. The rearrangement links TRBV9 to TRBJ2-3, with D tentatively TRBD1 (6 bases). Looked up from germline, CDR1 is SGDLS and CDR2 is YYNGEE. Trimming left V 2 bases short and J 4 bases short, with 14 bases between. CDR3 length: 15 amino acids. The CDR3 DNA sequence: TGTGCCAGCAGCGTGGGGGCTTCTCAGGCAGATACGCAGTATTTT. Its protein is CASSVGASQADTQYF.

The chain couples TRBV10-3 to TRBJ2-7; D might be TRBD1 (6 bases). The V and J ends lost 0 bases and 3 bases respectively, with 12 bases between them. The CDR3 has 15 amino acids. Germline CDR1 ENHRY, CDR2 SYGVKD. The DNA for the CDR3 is TGTGCCATCAGTGAGTCAGGTTTGACAGGCTACGAGCAGTACGTC. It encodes CAISESGLTGYEQYV.

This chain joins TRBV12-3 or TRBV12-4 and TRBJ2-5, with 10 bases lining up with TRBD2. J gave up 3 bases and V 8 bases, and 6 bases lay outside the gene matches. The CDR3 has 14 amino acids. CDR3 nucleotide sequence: TGTGCCAGCTCTTCCCTAGCGGGGGAAGAGACCCAGTACTTC. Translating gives CASSSLAGEETQYF.

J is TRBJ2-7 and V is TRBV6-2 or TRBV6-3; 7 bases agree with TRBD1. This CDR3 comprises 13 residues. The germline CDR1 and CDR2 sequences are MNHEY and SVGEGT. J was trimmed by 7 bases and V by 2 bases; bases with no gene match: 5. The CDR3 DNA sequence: TGTGCCAGCAGTTACCTCGGACAGGAGGAGCAGTACGTC. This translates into CASSYLGQEEQYV.

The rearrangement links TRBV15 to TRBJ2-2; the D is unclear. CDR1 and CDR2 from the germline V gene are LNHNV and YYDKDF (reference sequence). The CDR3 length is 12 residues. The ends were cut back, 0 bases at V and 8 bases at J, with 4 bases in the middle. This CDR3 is CATSRDAGELFF. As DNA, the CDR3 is TGTGCCACCAGCAGAGATGCGGGGGAGCTGTTTTTT.